The 23 T cell receptor beta chains presented below share a single source sample, sequenced in a study of blood T cells in healthy people across ages (dated by TCRdb to the mid-2010s). Preparation of the library involved 5' RACE. The reads were generated on an Illumina HiSeq 2500. A second PCR of roughly 7 to 11 cycles was performed with a sample-barcoded 5' primer and a J-beta primer mix. TCRdb redid the processing of the public reads, applying fastp at Q25 and MiXCR, and retained in-frame beta chains. Rows with a matching CDR3 protein are joined into one entry that keeps the most common DNA and genes. Within this sample are approximately 780,000 distinct CDR3 sequences, with around a quarter of them counted one time only. The ten largest clonotypes hold roughly 3.1% of the sample. The same data also contributed to another study, on T cells of mothers and their children.

The sequenced sample was blood. These receptors all stem from a boy aged 5-17 years in good health.

This clonotype was picked up a small number of times. Sequence at one end of the junction differs from germline and may be a read error. J is TRBJ2-3 and V is TRBV9, with 8 positions matching TRBD2. CDR1 is SGDLS and CDR2 is YYNGEE in the germline V gene. This CDR3 comprises 17 residues. The CDR3 DNA follows: TGTCCCAGCAGCGTAGCCCCTAGCGGGCCATCAGGAAATTCGCAGTATTTT. This gives the protein CPSSVAPSGPSGNSQYF.

This chain joins TRBV5-1 and TRBJ2-5; 8 bases align to TRBD1. The V and J ends lost 4 bases and 5 bases, in that order; junction bases with no gene match: 10. Germline V lookup: CDR1 SGHRS, CDR2 YFSETQ. This CDR3 is built from 15 residues. The CDR3: CASSPPAGGIETQYF. The CDR3 nucleotides read TGCGCCAGCAGCCCCCCGGCAGGGGGCATCGAGACCCAGTACTTC.

This clonotype was observed a handful of times. The chain joins TRBV29-1 to TRBJ1-2; D is undetermined. The length of the CDR3 is 14 residues. Germline assignment: CDR1 SQVTM and CDR2 ANQGSEA. CDR3 DNA sequence: TGCAGTTCTGAGAGGAGGGCCGTAAACTATGGCTACACCTTC. It specifies CSSERRAVNYGYTF.

This clonotype was counted between two and nine times. The chain recombines TRBV15 with TRBJ2-5; TRBD1 or TRBD2 may be the D gene (5 bases each). Germline V gene data show CDR1 as LNHNV and CDR2 as YYDKDF (reference sequence). This CDR3 is built from 16 residues. V lost 2 bases to trimming and J lost 4 bases, with 17 bases between them. CDR3 DNA sequence: TGTGCCACCAGCAGATCTACGACGGGGCGGCGAGAGACCCAGTACTTC. Its protein product is CATSRSTTGRRETQYF.

This clonotype has just a few counts. The rearrangement uses TRBV7-2 and TRBJ2-2; perhaps D is TRBD1 or TRBD2 (5 bases each). CDR3 length: 16 residues. The ends were cut back, 5 bases at V and 13 bases at J, with 26 bases in the middle. Germline lookup yields CDR1 SGHTA and CDR2 FQGNSA. As DNA, the CDR3 is TGTGCCAGCAGCCCGCCAGGGACGGTCGGGCGAGATCGGCTGTTTTTT. Its protein is CASSPPGTVGRDRLFF. Full variable domain (remainder filled in from reference TRBV7-2 and TRBJ2-2): GAGVSQSPSNKVTEKGKDVELRCDPISGHTALYWYRQSLGQGLEFLIYFQGNSAPDKSGLPSDRFSAERTGGSVSTLTIQRTQQEDSAVYLCASSPPGTVGRDRLFFGEGSRLTVL.

The table lists this clonotype with a few counts. J is TRBJ1-5 and V is TRBV15; possible D gene TRBD1, 5 bases. Trimming cost V 0 bases and J 3 bases, with 12 bases left between them. This CDR3 has 16 residues. Germline-derived CDR1 and CDR2 are LNHNV and YYDKDF (reference sequence). CDR3 region: CATSRDLLQANQPQHF. The CDR3, as DNA: TGTGCCACCAGCAGAGATCTTTTACAGGCCAATCAGCCCCAGCATTTT.

This clonotype has just one count. CDR3 nucleotide sequence: TGCGCCAGCAGTGAGCGACAGGGGGGTCCCTACAATGAGCAGTTCTTC. Translation: CASSERQGGPYNEQFF. This sequence joins TRBV10-2 and TRBJ2-1; 9 bases map to TRBD1. Germline-derived CDR1 and CDR2 are WSHSY and SAAADI. CDR3 length equals 16 residues. Losses at the gene ends were 2 bases for V and 2 bases for J; bases not matched to a gene: 4.

This clonotype was picked up a small number of times. The gene calls are TRBV12-3 or TRBV12-4 and TRBJ1-2; D remains ambiguous. Trimming removed 6 bases from V and 7 bases from J, with 12 bases in between. CDR3 length equals 12 residues. CDR3 protein: CASRETGTGYTF. In DNA form, the CDR3 reads TGTGCCAGCAGAGAAACCGGTACTGGCTACACCTTC.

This clonotype was seen only a few times. The CDR3 region is CASGPLGTPQETQYF. The DNA of the CDR3 is TGTGCTAGTGGTCCCCTCGGGACACCCCAAGAGACCCAGTACTTC. The rearrangement uses TRBV12-5 and TRBJ2-5, with a tentative D call TRBD1 (6 bases). Germline values: CDR1 LGHNT, CDR2 FRNRAP. V lost 5 bases and J 1 base, leaving 14 bases between the germline ends. This CDR3 has 15 residues.

DNA of the CDR3: TGCAGTGCTAGCCAGTGGGGATCAACCTACGAGCAGTACTTC. Amino acid sequence: CSASQWGSTYEQYF. The V and J genes are TRBV20-1 and TRBJ2-7; D remains ambiguous. The V and J ends lost 3 bases and 2 bases respectively, with 14 bases between them. The CDR3 totals 14 residues. Germline lookup yields CDR1 DFQATT and CDR2 SNEGSKA (reference sequence).

The chain couples TRBV12-3 or TRBV12-4 to TRBJ2-5; 7 positions match TRBD2. The CDR3 consists of 13 residues. J lost 7 bases, V lost 7 bases, and 9 bases had no gene match. The CDR3 reads CASKWGGFGTQYF. For the CDR3, the DNA is TGTGCCAGCAAGTGGGGAGGGTTCGGGACCCAGTACTTC.

The V call is TRBV6-5, the J call TRBJ2-7; no firm D call. V lost 4 bases, J lost 5 bases, and 18 bases lay in between. The CDR3 runs 15 residues. Germline CDR1 is MNHEY and CDR2 is SVGAGI. The CDR3 nucleotides read TGTGCCAGCAGTTCCCCTGGACGATACCTTAACGAGCAGTACTTC. Translated, it gives CASSSPGRYLNEQYF.

This clonotype was detected a few times. The chain carries TRBV13 and TRBJ2-7, with D hard to call. The CDR3 is 13 residues long. Germline CDR1 and CDR2: PRHDT and FYEKMQ (reference sequence). Trimming shortened V by 5 bases and J by 1 base, and 9 bases separated the two germline ends. The CDR3 loop reads CASSIPASYEQYF. The CDR3 bases are TGTGCCAGCAGCATTCCGGCGTCCTACGAGCAGTACTTC.

This clonotype was picked up a small number of times. The chain joins TRBV9 to TRBJ1-4; 9 nucleotides agree with TRBD1. Germline V lookup: CDR1 SGDLS, CDR2 YYNGEE. The V and J ends lost 3 bases and 5 bases, in that order; junction bases with no gene match: 5. This CDR3 contains 15 residues. The CDR3 here is CASSGRTGENEKLFF. CDR3 nucleotide sequence: TGTGCCAGCAGCGGACGGACAGGGGAGAATGAAAAACTGTTTTTT.

As to this clonotype: The junction does not match germline at one end; this may be a read error. The chain employs TRBV5-1 and TRBJ1-4; 7 bases agree with TRBD1. The germline V gene has CDR1 SGHRS and CDR2 YFSETQ. This CDR3 is built from 16 residues. The CDR3 protein is CASRRQGSPTNEKLFF. The CDR3 DNA is TGCGCCAGCCGACGACAGGGTTCCCCAACTAATGAAAAGCTGTTTTTT.

The chain is built from TRBV15 and TRBJ2-5; TRBD2 might be the D (6 bases). Germline-derived CDR1 and CDR2 are LNHNV and YYDKDF (reference sequence). This CDR3 comprises 15 residues. Trimming removed 0 bases at V and 3 bases at J, with 11 bases between. CDR3: CATSRDLRREETQYF. For the CDR3, the DNA is TGTGCCACCAGCAGAGATTTACGGAGGGAAGAGACCCAGTACTTC.

The chain uses TRBV3-1 and TRBJ1-5; weak D call: TRBD1 (5 bases). Germline V lookup: CDR1 LGHDT, CDR2 YNNKEL (reference sequence). CDR3 length: 18 amino acids. V was clipped by 1 base and J by 0 bases, with 16 bases between them. Here the CDR3 DNA reads TGTGCCAGCAGCCAAGCCGGGACCCTGGGGGGTAGCAATCAGCCCCAGCATTTT. This codes for CASSQAGTLGGSNQPQHF.

This clonotype was seen a single time. The J gene is TRBJ2-1, the V gene TRBV5-1; 11 bases match TRBD2. Germline V gene data show CDR1 as SGHRS and CDR2 as YFSETQ. The CDR3 is 15 residues long. Trimming cost V 7 bases and J 7 bases; bases outside gene matches: 10. CDR3 in DNA: TGCGCCAGCCTAAAGCTAGCGGGGGGCTTAAATGAGCAGTTCTTC. This codes for CASLKLAGGLNEQFF.

The chain carries TRBV11-2 and TRBJ2-5; 10 bases fit TRBD1. The germline V gene has CDR1 SGHAT and CDR2 FQNNGV. The CDR3 extends over 13 amino acids. V gave up 5 bases and J gave up 14 bases; unmatched junction bases: 11. CDR3 loop: CASSPDRGPYYYF. Written as DNA, the CDR3 is TGTGCCAGCAGCCCCGACAGGGGGCCTTACTATTACTTC.

This sequence joins TRBV30 and TRBJ1-4; no definite D call. The CDR3 is 14 amino acids. Trimming cost V 3 bases and J 4 bases, with 12 bases left between them. Looked up from germline, CDR1 is GTSNPN and CDR2 is SVGIG (reference sequence). The CDR3 DNA follows: TGTGCCTGGAGACCGGGAGTCTATAATGAAAAACTGTTTTTT. Translation gives CAWRPGVYNEKLFF.

In regard to this clonotype: At one of its ends the junction is not consistent with the germline gene, which may arise from a read error. CDR3 bases: TGTGCCAGCAGTTTAGCCGGTCAAGGAGAGACCCGGTACTTC. Protein sequence: CASSLAGQGETRYF. This sequence joins TRBV12-3 or TRBV12-4 and TRBJ2-5, with D unclear. This CDR3 region has 14 residues.

The J gene is TRBJ2-1, the V gene TRBV2, with 10 positions matching TRBD2. Looked up from germline, CDR1 is SNHLY and CDR2 is FYNNEI. The V gene end was trimmed by 8 bases and the J gene end by 7 bases; junction bases not matched to a gene: 8. This CDR3 is 14 amino acids long. For the CDR3, the DNA is TGTGCCAGCGCGAGCGGGAGGGCGATAAATGAGCAGTTCTTC. Translated: CASASGRAINEQFF. The full variable domain, rest sourced from reference TRBV2 and TRBJ2-1, is EPEVTQTPSHQVTQMGQEVILRCVPISNHLYFYWYRQILGQKVEFLVSFYNNEISEKSEIFDDQFSVERPDGSNFTLKIRSTKLEDSAMYFCASASGRAINEQFFGPGTRLTVL.

V and J are TRBV5-1 and TRBJ2-5, with D perhaps assigned TRBD1 or TRBD2 (5 bases each). Germline-derived CDR1 and CDR2 are SGHRS and YFSETQ. The CDR3 consists of 14 residues. V shed 2 bases and J shed 1 base, with 9 bases lying between them. The CDR3 DNA sequence: TGCGCCAGCAGCTTCCGGGGCTCCCAAGAGACCCAGTACTTC. This sequence encodes CASSFRGSQETQYF.